Each of the 16 T cell receptor beta chains below was sequenced from the same sample in a study of cytomegalovirus exposure and HLA in healthy donors. PCR primers comprised 60 Vbeta and 13 Jbeta primers. Measured with immunoSEQ multiplex PCR; TCRdb has only the in-frame clones, and not every one. This table has some 100,000 clones, about two thirds appearing once. Sample: PBMCs. These receptors were collected from a woman in her 70s in good health and CMV-seropositive.

V and J are TRBV6-6 and TRBJ1-1, with 7 nucleotides matching TRBD1. This CDR3 has 14 residues. After removal of 5 bases from V and 1 base from J, the junction contained 4 bases not matched to a gene. Germline values: CDR1 MNHNY, CDR2 SVGAGI (reference sequence). The CDR3 spells CASSADRANTEAFF. Written as DNA, the CDR3 is TGTGCCAGCAGTGCTGACAGGGCGAACACTGAAGCTTTCTTT.

The chain employs TRBV30 and TRBJ1-3, with D possibly being TRBD1 (5 bases). The CDR3 consists of 14 residues. Germline V gene data show CDR1 as GTSNPN and CDR2 as SVGIG (reference sequence). V shed 2 bases and J shed 5 bases, with 13 bases lying between them. Written as DNA, the CDR3 is TGTGCCTGGAGTTGGGACTTACAGAGAAACACCATATATTTT. Its protein product is CAWSWDLQRNTIYF.

This sequence joins TRBV7-2 and TRBJ2-7, with a tentative D call TRBD1 (6 bases). V gave up 5 bases and J gave up 2 bases, with 10 bases separating them. The CDR3 loop spans 13 amino acids. In germline, CDR1 is SGHTA, CDR2 FQGNSA. The chain's CDR3 is CASSTGTPYEQYF. DNA of the CDR3: TGTGCCAGCAGCACCGGGACACCCTACGAGCAGTACTTC.

V and J are TRBV11-2 and TRBJ2-7, with D maybe TRBD1 (6 bases). The CDR3 contains 14 residues. Germline CDR1 reads SGHAT; CDR2 reads FQNNGV. The V end lost 1 base, the J end lost 1 base, and 8 bases lay between the germline ends. CDR3 bases: TGTGCCAGCAGCTTAGTGGGGGCTTCCTACGAGCAGTACTTC. Translation gives CASSLVGASYEQYF.

The chain carries TRBV10-3 and TRBJ2-7; 8 positions agree with TRBD1. The CDR3 has 15 amino acids. Per germline, CDR1 ENHRY and CDR2 SYGVKD. Trimming removed 8 bases from V and 5 bases from J; junction bases left unmatched: 14. The CDR3 DNA is TGTGCCATCCGCAAGACTATGACAGGGGAGGACGAGCAGTACTTC. Translated, it gives CAIRKTMTGEDEQYF.

This clone was observed a handful of times. The chain uses TRBV7-8 and TRBJ2-5; 9 bases line up with TRBD2. Trimming cost V 2 bases and J 1 base; bases outside gene matches: 5. Germline CDR1 and CDR2: SGHVS and FQNEAQ. This CDR3 is built from 16 residues. The DNA for the CDR3 is TGTGCCAGCAGCTTATTACCTAGCGGGGTCCAAGAGACCCAGTACTTC. This encodes CASSLLPSGVQETQYF.

A few counts support this clone. The chain uses TRBV6-1 and TRBJ1-5; possibly TRBD1 for D (5 bases). Germline V CDR1 and CDR2: MNHNS, SASEGT. The V gene lost 4 bases and the J gene lost 0 bases, with 7 bases spanning the gap. The CDR3 consists of 14 residues. The DNA for the CDR3 is TGTGCCAGCAGTGCGACAGATAGCAATCAGCCCCAGCATTTT. It is translated as CASSATDSNQPQHF.

This chain links TRBV6-6 with TRBJ2-7; the match to TRBD2 covers 9 bases. The CDR3 has 13 residues. J gave up 2 bases and V 8 bases, and 4 bases lay outside the gene matches. CDR1 is MNHNY, CDR2 SVGAGI, per germline (reference sequence). CDR3 sequence: CASRGGGAYEQYF. In DNA, the CDR3 is TGTGCCAGCCGTGGCGGGGGGGCCTACGAGCAGTACTTC.

The chain joins TRBV4-3 to TRBJ1-2, with TRBD1 identical over 7 bases. The trim removed 1 base at V and 6 bases at J, leaving 14 bases unmatched. Germline CDR1 LGHNA, CDR2 YSLEER. The CDR3 extends over 17 amino acids. The CDR3 loop is CASSQALGTVLWDGYTF. In DNA form, the CDR3 reads TGCGCCAGCAGCCAAGCCCTGGGGACAGTTCTTTGGGATGGCTACACCTTC.

In the case of this clone: A junction boundary mismatches the germline segment, possibly from a read error. The V and J genes are TRBV7-9 and TRBJ1-2, with no clear D. CDR3 length: 12 amino acids. CDR1 and CDR2 (germline): SEHNR, FQNEAQ (reference sequence). CDR3 sequence (DNA): TGTGCCAGCAGCCGAACCGGGGTTGGCTACCCCTTC. Protein: CASSRTGVGYPF.

The chain couples TRBV6-5 to TRBJ1-2, with 9 bases fitting TRBD1. Germline V gives CDR1 MNHEY, CDR2 SVGAGI. J was trimmed by 6 bases and V by 0 bases; bases with no gene match: 8. The CDR3 loop spans 16 amino acids. Written as DNA, the CDR3 is TGTGCCAGCAGTTACTCGAAAACAGGGGGCGTCGATGGCTACACCTTC. Amino acid sequence: CASSYSKTGGVDGYTF.

J is TRBJ1-1 and V is TRBV2; tentatively, D is TRBD1 (5 bases). The CDR3 length is 12 residues. The germline gives CDR1 SNHLY, CDR2 FYNNEI. V dropped 6 bases and J dropped 1 base, with 6 bases sitting between them. CDR3: CASRQGNTEAFF. The CDR3 nucleotides read TGTGCCAGCAGGCAGGGGAACACTGAAGCTTTCTTT.

The V gene is TRBV30, the J gene TRBJ1-6, with D hard to call. This CDR3 has 13 amino acids. Per germline, CDR1 GTSNPN and CDR2 SVGIG (reference sequence). Trimming took 3 bases from V and 5 from J, leaving 8 bases between them. Here the CDR3 reads CAWSPQHNSPLHF. CDR3 DNA: TGTGCCTGGAGCCCACAACATAATTCACCCCTCCACTTT.

The chain employs TRBV7-9 and TRBJ2-5, with D perhaps TRBD1 (5 bases). V lost 3 bases to trimming and J lost 4 bases, with 9 bases between them. Germline CDR1 reads SEHNR; CDR2 reads FQNEAQ (reference sequence). This CDR3 is built from 13 residues. The CDR3 DNA is TGTGCCAGCAGCTTGACAGTATCAGAGACCCAGTACTTC. It specifies CASSLTVSETQYF.

This clone occurred a few times. CDR3 sequence: CASSPDRAGNTIYF. The CDR3 DNA follows: TGTGCCAGCAGCCCGGACAGGGCTGGAAACACCATATATTTT. The chain carries TRBV5-6 and TRBJ1-3; 8 bases agree with TRBD1. Looked up from germline, CDR1 is SGHDT and CDR2 is YYEEEE. This CDR3 has 14 residues. The V and J ends lost 4 bases and 2 bases, in that order; junction bases with no gene match: 2.

The chain uses TRBV5-1 and TRBJ2-3; 13 nucleotides match TRBD2. CDR3 length: 18 residues. Looked up from germline, CDR1 is SGHRS and CDR2 is YFSETQ. V was clipped by 0 bases and J by 0 bases; unmatched bases: 4. CDR3 sequence reads: CASSLGTSGGPSTDTQYF. For the CDR3, the DNA is TGCGCCAGCAGCTTGGGGACTAGCGGGGGCCCTAGCACAGATACGCAGTATTTT.